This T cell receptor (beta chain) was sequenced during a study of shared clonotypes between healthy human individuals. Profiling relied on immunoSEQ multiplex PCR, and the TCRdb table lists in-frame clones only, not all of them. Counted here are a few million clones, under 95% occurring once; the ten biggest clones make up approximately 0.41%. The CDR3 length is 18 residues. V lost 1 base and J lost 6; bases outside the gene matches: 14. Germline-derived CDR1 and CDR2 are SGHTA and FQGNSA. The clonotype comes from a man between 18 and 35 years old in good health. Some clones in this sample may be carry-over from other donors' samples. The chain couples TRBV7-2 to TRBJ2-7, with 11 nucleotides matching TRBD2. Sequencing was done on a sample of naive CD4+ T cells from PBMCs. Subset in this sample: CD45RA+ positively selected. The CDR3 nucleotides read TGTGCCAGCAGCTTAGTGGCGTTAGCGGGAGGGATCGGCTCCGAGCAGTACTTC. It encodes CASSLVALAGGIGSEQYF.